Given below is one T cell receptor beta chain in context. This may be a read error: a much more frequent sequence differs by one nucleotide. The CDR3 has 12 amino acids. Germline assignment: CDR1 LNHDA and CDR2 SQIVND (reference sequence). Healthy controls consisted of blood bank volunteers in Maryland, USA. This sample stems from a study of neurological immune-mediated disorders. The method for making cDNA was 5'RACE, and it used 10-nucleotide random UMIs. TCRdb re-called the 5' RACE reads through MiXCR, storing one row per CDR3 protein. The table has more than 75,000 distinct CDR3 sequences, over 9% seen once.

The sequence was obtained from a man aged 40-49 years in good health. Sequencing was performed on PBMCs. V and J are TRBV19 and TRBJ2-5; perhaps TRBD2 as D (6 bases). CDR3 nucleotide sequence: TGTGCCAGTTGTATGGCGGGGGAGACCCAGTACTTC. It is translated as CASCMAGETQYF.